This is a list of T cell receptor beta chains from one sample in a study of CD8+CD57+ T cells in acquired aplastic anemia. TCRdb reprocessed the reads via MiXCR and lists one record per CDR3 protein. The sample records fewer than 250,000 distinct CDR3 sequences, around 45% being singletons. Material: sorted CD4+, CD8+, or CD8+CD57+ T cells (not recorded which) from PBMCs. These receptors were obtained from a human donor with aplastic anemia. Both conserved end residues are part of each CDR3. D genes are given only for firm matches. A row's size may be missing; if present it is once, few, many or a size class.

v_call	clone_size	d_call	j_call	cdr3_nt	cdr3_aa
TRBV7-9	many	-	TRBJ1-1	TGTGCCAGCAGCTTAGGACAGGCCACTGAAGCTTTCTTT	CASSLGQATEAFF
TRBV10-1	-	-	TRBJ2-5	-	CASSEYAGGNGYTFGSGTQYF
TRBV20-1	few	TRBD2	TRBJ2-7	TGCAGTGCTAGCCCTAGCGGGAGGGAGAGGTACGAGCAGTACTTC	CSASPSGRERYEQYF
TRBV4-3	few	-	TRBJ2-2	TGCGCCAGCAGCCAAGATAGGGGGTCGGGGGTCCCCGGGGAGCTGTTTTTT	CASSQDRGSGVPGELFF
TRBV2	many	-	TRBJ2-1	TGTGCCAGCAGGGGGGCGGAGCAGTTCTTC	CASRGAEQFF
TRBV7-6	-	-	TRBJ2-7	TGTGCCAGCAGCTTAGATCCGGCAGGGGTTATGCAGTACTTC	CASSLDPAGVMQYF
TRBV7-2	-	TRBD1	TRBJ2-1	TGTGCCAGCAGCTTAGCGGGACAGGGTTTCGATGAGCAGTTCTTC	CASSLAGQGFDEQFF
TRBV13	-	TRBD1	TRBJ2-3	TGTGCCAGCAGCCCCGAAACGGACAGGGAGGCAGATACGCAGTATTTT	CASSPETDREADTQYF
TRBV4-3	many	TRBD2	TRBJ2-7	TGCGCCAGCAGCCAAGATCGGGGGGCGGGGGGGGCATACGAGCAGTACTTC	CASSQDRGAGGAYEQYF
TRBV6-4	-	-	TRBJ2-1	TGTGCCAGCAGCGATCTCCGCGTGGGGGCTTACAATGAGCAGTTCTTC	CASSDLRVGAYNEQFF
TRBV7-9	-	-	TRBJ1-6	TGTGCCAGCAGCTTTGACAGGCAACCCACACCCCTCCACTTT	CASSFDRQPTPLHF
TRBV7-9	many	TRBD2	TRBJ2-3	TGTGCCAGCAGCTTAGACCAGCGGGGTCTTAGCACAGATACGCAGTATTTT	CASSLDQRGLSTDTQYF
TRBV20-1	many	-	TRBJ2-4	TGCAGTGCTAGAGATTATAGTGGGCTAGCGAACATTCAGTACTTC	CSARDYSGLANIQYF
TRBV3-1	many	TRBD1	TRBJ1-2	TGTGCCAGCAGCCAAGATTCGGGGACAGATGGCTACACCTTC	CASSQDSGTDGYTF
TRBV12-3/TRBV12-4	few	-	TRBJ1-2	TGTGCCAGCAGTTTATCCACGGGTGGCTACACCTTC	CASSLSTGGYTF
TRBV9	-	-	TRBJ2-1	TGTGCCAGCAGCGTAGGGGGAGTGTGGGGGACAAACAATGAGCAGTTCTTC	CASSVGGVWGTNNEQFF
TRBV14	-	TRBD1	TRBJ1-2	TGTGCCAGCAGCCAAGCCGGGACAGGGCGCAAAGGCTATGGCTACACCTTC	CASSQAGTGRKGYGYTF
TRBV6-2/TRBV6-3	-	-	TRBJ1-1	TGTGCCAGCAGTTACCGTGGGGCCGGGGGGATGAACACTGAAGCTTTCTTT	CASSYRGAGGMNTEAFF
TRBV7-9	many	-	TRBJ1-5	TGTGCCAGCAGCTTAGGGGTGAAGCAGCCCCAGCATTTT	CASSLGVKQPQHF
TRBV7-6	many	TRBD2	TRBJ2-1	TGTGCCAGCAGCCCAGAGACTAGCGGATACTACAATGAGCAGTTCTTC	CASSPETSGYYNEQFF
TRBV20-1	-	-	TRBJ1-2	TGCAGTGCTAGAGGCGTCGGCGGCGACTATGGCTACACCTTC	CSARGVGGDYGYTF
TRBV11-3	-	TRBD1	TRBJ1-2	TGTGCCAGCAGCGTAGCCGGACAGGGGGCTAATAACTATGGCTACACCTTC	CASSVAGQGANNYGYTF
TRBV2	-	TRBD2	TRBJ2-2	TGTGCCAGCAGTGAACACCGACTAGCGGGTATAACGAACACCGGGGAGCTGTTTTTT	CASSEHRLAGITNTGELFF
TRBV4-2	-	-	TRBJ2-2	TGTGCCAGCAGCCAAGAAGGGCCGGGCCTGAACACCGGGGAGCTGTTTTTT	CASSQEGPGLNTGELFF
TRBV7-9	-	-	TRBJ1-5	TGTGCCAGCAGCTTGGATGGGGGAGAGACCCAGCATTTT	CASSLDGGETQHF
TRBV7-3	-	-	TRBJ1-2	TGTGCCAGCAGCAGCCCCCGGCCGGGCTACACCTTC	CASSSPRPGYTF
TRBV7-9	-	-	TRBJ2-7	TGTGCCAGCAGCTCCTTAGCGGAGGGCGGATACGAGCAGTACTTC	CASSSLAEGGYEQYF
TRBV2	-	TRBD1	TRBJ2-7	TGTGCCAGCAGCTCCTTATCACGCCCCACACCAGGGGGCAGCTCCTACGAGCAGTACTTC	CASSSLSRPTPGGSSYEQYF
TRBV7-3	few	-	TRBJ2-3	TGTGCCAGCAGCCCGGGCGGGGCAACAGATACGCAGTATTTT	CASSPGGATDTQYF
TRBV7-2	many	-	TRBJ2-7	TGTGCCAGCAGCTCCCGGGACGACGAGCAGTACTTC	CASSSRDDEQYF
TRBV28	-	-	TRBJ1-6	TGTGCCAGCACCTGGCAGGGGCTCTCCAATTCACCCCTCCACTTT	CASTWQGLSNSPLHF
TRBV29-1	-	-	TRBJ2-1	TGCAGCGTTCAGGGGGGCCACTACAATGAGCAGTTCTTC	CSVQGGHYNEQFF
TRBV7-3	many	-	TRBJ2-3	TGTGCCAGCAGCTTATACGGCTACCAATTCCCCCCAGATACGCAGTATTTT	CASSLYGYQFPPDTQYF
TRBV29-1	many	TRBD1	TRBJ2-7	TGCAGCGTTCAGGACAGGGGCTACCTAATGGACTTC	CSVQDRGYLMDF
TRBV2	many	-	TRBJ2-1	TGTGCCAGCAGTGTCGGCCAAGGCTACAATGAGCAGTTCTTC	CASSVGQGYNEQFF
TRBV2	-	-	TRBJ1-2	TGTGCCAGCAGTGAAAGAGACACCTACTATGGCTACACCTTC	CASSERDTYYGYTF
TRBV20-1	-	TRBD2	TRBJ2-3	TGCAGTGCAAAGCGGGGGGGTATAGCAGATACGCAGTATTTT	CSAKRGGIADTQYF
TRBV11-3	many	-	TRBJ2-1	TGTGCCAGCAGCTCCGGACTTGGGGACAATGAGCAGTTCTTC	CASSSGLGDNEQFF
TRBV6-5	-	-	TRBJ1-2	TGTGCCAGCAGTTACTCGTCAACGGCGGCCTACACCTTC	CASSYSSTAAYTF
TRBV2	many	-	TRBJ1-1	TGTGCCAGCAGCGCTACAGCGAACACTGAAGCTTTCTTT	CASSATANTEAFF